These T cell receptor beta chains were read from a single sample in a study of Graves' ophthalmopathy and Graves' hyperthyroidism. TCRdb ran MiXCR on the multiplex PCR reads and lists one entry per CDR3 protein. The sample carries about 740,000 distinct CDR3 sequences, 40% recorded once. The sequenced sample was peripheral blood. The receptors stem from an adult man with Graves' ophthalmopathy. The CDR3 runs from the conserved cysteine through the conserved F or W. Each record gives: J gene, V gene, D gene, clone size, CDR3 DNA, CDR3 protein. D genes are given only for firm matches. Some rows mark clone size as missing; the rest say once, few, many or name a class of expanded clone.

j_call: TRBJ2-2
v_call: TRBV7-6
d_call: -
clone_size: -
cdr3_nt: TGTGCCAGCAGCCCCCCGAATATTAACACCGGGGAGCTGTTTTTT
cdr3_aa: CASSPPNINTGELFF

j_call: TRBJ2-7
v_call: TRBV7-2
d_call: TRBD2
clone_size: many
cdr3_nt: TGTGCCAGCAGCTTAGCGGCTAGCGGGATGTTGGTGCAGTACTTC
cdr3_aa: CASSLAASGMLVQYF

j_call: TRBJ1-2
v_call: TRBV19
d_call: -
clone_size: -
cdr3_nt: TGTGCCAGTAACACTTATTCCGGGCCGCCTTATGGCTACACCTTC
cdr3_aa: CASNTYSGPPYGYTF

j_call: TRBJ1-2
v_call: TRBV9
d_call: -
clone_size: few
cdr3_nt: TGTGCCAGCAGCCAAGTTGACAGGCATCCTAACTATGGCTACACCTTC
cdr3_aa: CASSQVDRHPNYGYTF

j_call: TRBJ1-1
v_call: TRBV29-1
d_call: -
clone_size: many
cdr3_nt: TGCAGCGTTTTTGGAGGGTTTGGCTCCAACACTGAAGCTTTCTTT
cdr3_aa: CSVFGGFGSNTEAFF

j_call: TRBJ1-1
v_call: TRBV12-3/TRBV12-4
d_call: -
clone_size: -
cdr3_nt: TGTGCCAGCAGCTTGGCCGTGGGAACGAACACTGAAGCTTTCTTT
cdr3_aa: CASSLAVGTNTEAFF

j_call: TRBJ1-2
v_call: TRBV29-1
d_call: -
clone_size: -
cdr3_nt: TGCAGCGTTGAGTCGGGGGGTGATTATGGCTACACCTTC
cdr3_aa: CSVESGGDYGYTF

j_call: TRBJ2-7
v_call: TRBV10-3
d_call: -
clone_size: many
cdr3_nt: TGTGCCATCAGTGAGAGGGCGGCCGAGCAGTACTTC
cdr3_aa: CAISERAAEQYF

j_call: TRBJ2-7
v_call: TRBV7-7
d_call: TRBD1
clone_size: -
cdr3_nt: TGTGCCAGCTCACCCCGGACAGGGGGGATTGGCGAGCAGTACTTC
cdr3_aa: CASSPRTGGIGEQYF

j_call: TRBJ1-4
v_call: TRBV6-5
d_call: -
clone_size: few
cdr3_nt: TGTCTCATTACAATCGACCCCCTCAATGAAAAACTGTTTTTT
cdr3_aa: CLITIDPLNEKLFF

j_call: TRBJ1-5
v_call: TRBV2
d_call: -
clone_size: few
cdr3_nt: TGTGCCAGCAGTGCCGGGGGGGAGACCCAGCATTTT
cdr3_aa: CASSAGGETQHF

j_call: TRBJ1-2
v_call: TRBV7-9
d_call: -
clone_size: few
cdr3_nt: TGTGCCAGCAGCTTAGCGGAGATTAACTATGGCTACACCTTC
cdr3_aa: CASSLAEINYGYTF

j_call: TRBJ2-2
v_call: TRBV10-3
d_call: -
clone_size: many
cdr3_nt: TGTGCCATCAGTGAGTCGGTCCGCACCGGGGAGCTGTTTTTT
cdr3_aa: CAISESVRTGELFF

j_call: TRBJ1-2
v_call: TRBV7-9
d_call: TRBD1
clone_size: many
cdr3_nt: TGTGCCAGCAGCCTGACAGGGGACGATGCTGCTAACTATGGCTACACCTTC
cdr3_aa: CASSLTGDDAANYGYTF

j_call: TRBJ1-2
v_call: TRBV10-1
d_call: -
clone_size: -
cdr3_nt: TGCGCCAGCAGGCCCATATGGTTGCGAGACACCTCTAACTATGGCTACACCTTC
cdr3_aa: CASRPIWLRDTSNYGYTF

j_call: TRBJ2-7
v_call: TRBV10-3
d_call: TRBD1
clone_size: -
cdr3_nt: TGTGCCGCTTGTACCGGGACAGGGGTCAACTACGAGCAGTACTTC
cdr3_aa: CAACTGTGVNYEQYF

j_call: TRBJ2-2
v_call: TRBV7-2
d_call: -
clone_size: few
cdr3_nt: TGTGCCAGCAGCTTAGACGTAGCGACAGTGTTTACCGGGGAGCTGTTTTTT
cdr3_aa: CASSLDVATVFTGELFF

j_call: TRBJ2-5
v_call: TRBV7-9
d_call: -
clone_size: -
cdr3_nt: TGTGCCAGCAGTTTAAGTCCGGGCTTGGGTTCCCAAGAGACCCAGTACTTC
cdr3_aa: CASSLSPGLGSQETQYF

j_call: TRBJ2-2
v_call: TRBV11-1
d_call: -
clone_size: -
cdr3_nt: TGTGCCAGCAGCCCCCCCTGGCAGGCGAACACCGGGGAGCTGTTTTTT
cdr3_aa: CASSPPWQANTGELFF

j_call: TRBJ1-5
v_call: TRBV6-6
d_call: -
clone_size: -
cdr3_nt: TGTGCCAGCGACCCTGGGGGGGCGAGCAATCAGCCCCAGCATTTT
cdr3_aa: CASDPGGASNQPQHF

j_call: TRBJ2-7
v_call: TRBV2
d_call: TRBD1
clone_size: many
cdr3_nt: TGTGCCAGCAGGGGACAGGGGGGCGAGCAGTACTTC
cdr3_aa: CASRGQGGEQYF

j_call: TRBJ2-5
v_call: TRBV29-1
d_call: -
clone_size: -
cdr3_nt: TGCAGCTTGGCTGGACAGCTCCAAGAGACCCAGTACTTC
cdr3_aa: CSLAGQLQETQYF

j_call: TRBJ2-7
v_call: TRBV9
d_call: -
clone_size: -
cdr3_nt: TGTGCCAGCAGTGGCACAGTATCTCCTAACGAGCAGTACTTC
cdr3_aa: CASSGTVSPNEQYF

j_call: TRBJ2-7
v_call: TRBV29-1
d_call: -
clone_size: -
cdr3_nt: TGCAGCTTGGTTTCCAGGGGAGAGTACGAGCAGTACTTC
cdr3_aa: CSLVSRGEYEQYF

j_call: TRBJ1-5
v_call: TRBV2
d_call: TRBD1
clone_size: many
cdr3_nt: TGTGCCAGCAGCGACAGGGATAATCAGCCCCAGCATTTT
cdr3_aa: CASSDRDNQPQHF

j_call: TRBJ2-7
v_call: TRBV20-1
d_call: -
clone_size: few
cdr3_nt: TGCAGTGCTCTTCGCCCGGACCGAGGGGACTACGAGCAGTACTTC
cdr3_aa: CSALRPDRGDYEQYF

j_call: TRBJ1-5
v_call: TRBV10-3
d_call: -
clone_size: -
cdr3_nt: TGTGCCAGCAGTGAAAGACAGCTGGGTCAGCCCCAGCATTTT
cdr3_aa: CASSERQLGQPQHF

j_call: TRBJ2-2
v_call: TRBV25-1
d_call: -
clone_size: -
cdr3_nt: TGTGCCAGCAGTTTCGGGGGGCGGTTTGACGGGGAGCTGTTTTTT
cdr3_aa: CASSFGGRFDGELFF

j_call: TRBJ2-7
v_call: TRBV6-1
d_call: -
clone_size: few
cdr3_nt: TGTGCCAGCAGTGAAGACTCTGTTTCCGAGCAGTACTTC
cdr3_aa: CASSEDSVSEQYF

j_call: TRBJ2-7
v_call: TRBV4-2
d_call: -
clone_size: few
cdr3_nt: TGTGCCAGCAGCTTCAGCTCGGCCCCCTACGAGCAGTACTTC
cdr3_aa: CASSFSSAPYEQYF

j_call: TRBJ2-3
v_call: TRBV2
d_call: -
clone_size: -
cdr3_nt: TGTGCCAGCAGGCGGGACCCTACAGATACGCAGTATTTT
cdr3_aa: CASRRDPTDTQYF

j_call: TRBJ2-7
v_call: TRBV10-3
d_call: TRBD1
clone_size: many
cdr3_nt: TGTGCCATCAGCCGGACAGGGAACTACGAGCAGTACTTC
cdr3_aa: CAISRTGNYEQYF

j_call: TRBJ2-2
v_call: TRBV20-1
d_call: -
clone_size: -
cdr3_nt: TGCAGTGCTGCCAGCATCGGGGAGCTGTTTTTT
cdr3_aa: CSAASIGELFF

j_call: TRBJ1-1
v_call: TRBV15
d_call: -
clone_size: many
cdr3_nt: TGTGCCACCAGCAGAGATTGGGCGGGGGCGGCGGAAGCTTTCTTT
cdr3_aa: CATSRDWAGAAEAFF

j_call: TRBJ2-5
v_call: TRBV27
d_call: -
clone_size: few
cdr3_nt: TGTGCCAGCAGTTTCGGGCAAGTCGAGACCCAGTACTTC
cdr3_aa: CASSFGQVETQYF

j_call: TRBJ2-7
v_call: TRBV9
d_call: -
clone_size: many
cdr3_nt: TGTGCCAGCAGCTCACCCCTGGGGAAGGGGGGGATCGAGCAGTACTTC
cdr3_aa: CASSSPLGKGGIEQYF

j_call: TRBJ2-5
v_call: TRBV19
d_call: TRBD1
clone_size: -
cdr3_nt: TGTGCCAGTAGTATAAGGGGGCGAGGTGAGACCCAGTACTTC
cdr3_aa: CASSIRGRGETQYF

j_call: TRBJ2-5
v_call: TRBV2
d_call: -
clone_size: few
cdr3_nt: TGTGCCAGCAGTGAATCACCCAGGGGAGGTACAGAGACCCAGTACTTC
cdr3_aa: CASSESPRGGTETQYF

j_call: TRBJ2-5
v_call: TRBV29-1
d_call: TRBD2
clone_size: -
cdr3_nt: TGCAGCGTTCCAAGCGGGGGAACCCAAGAGACCCAGTACTTC
cdr3_aa: CSVPSGGTQETQYF

j_call: TRBJ2-7
v_call: TRBV7-9
d_call: TRBD2
clone_size: -
cdr3_nt: TGTGCCAGCAGCTTGACTCGGGCGGGGGGCCCGGGGGAGCAGTACTTC
cdr3_aa: CASSLTRAGGPGEQYF

j_call: TRBJ2-7
v_call: TRBV6-5
d_call: TRBD2
clone_size: -
cdr3_nt: TGTGCCAGCAGTTACTCGAAAGCGGGAGGGCCTCTTACAACCTACGAGCAGTACTTC
cdr3_aa: CASSYSKAGGPLTTYEQYF

j_call: TRBJ2-7
v_call: TRBV29-1
d_call: -
clone_size: many
cdr3_nt: TGCAGCGTTGTCCCCCGGTCATCCTACGAGCAGTACTTC
cdr3_aa: CSVVPRSSYEQYF

j_call: TRBJ2-3
v_call: TRBV10-3
d_call: TRBD1
clone_size: few
cdr3_nt: TGTGCCATCAGGTCGGACAGGGTTCCGGATACGCAGTATTTT
cdr3_aa: CAIRSDRVPDTQYF

j_call: TRBJ2-7
v_call: TRBV28
d_call: -
clone_size: few
cdr3_nt: TGTGCCAGCAGTTTATACAAACTCTACGAGCAGTACTTC
cdr3_aa: CASSLYKLYEQYF

j_call: TRBJ1-3
v_call: TRBV4-3
d_call: -
clone_size: few
cdr3_nt: TGCGCCAGCAGCCAAGATCGCGGCTCTGGAAACACCATATATTTT
cdr3_aa: CASSQDRGSGNTIYF

j_call: TRBJ2-2
v_call: TRBV11-1
d_call: TRBD1
clone_size: -
cdr3_nt: TGTGCCAGTAGGGACAGGGGGACGACCGGGGAGCTGTTTTTT
cdr3_aa: CASRDRGTTGELFF

j_call: TRBJ1-5
v_call: TRBV10-3
d_call: -
clone_size: -
cdr3_nt: TGTGCCATCAGTAAGGACGGCAATCAGCCCCAGCATTTT
cdr3_aa: CAISKDGNQPQHF

j_call: TRBJ2-7
v_call: TRBV9
d_call: TRBD1
clone_size: -
cdr3_nt: TGTGCCAGCAGCCAAGGACAGGGGGGAAAGCAGTACTTC
cdr3_aa: CASSQGQGGKQYF

j_call: TRBJ2-2
v_call: TRBV7-7
d_call: TRBD2
clone_size: -
cdr3_nt: TGTGCTAGCAGCTATAGACTAGCTCCTAACACCGGGGAGCTGTTTTTT
cdr3_aa: CASSYRLAPNTGELFF

j_call: TRBJ1-4
v_call: TRBV15
d_call: TRBD1
clone_size: once
cdr3_nt: TGTGCCACCAGCATATACAGGGGGGATGAAAAACTGTTTTTT
cdr3_aa: CATSIYRGDEKLFF

j_call: TRBJ1-3
v_call: TRBV16
d_call: -
clone_size: many
cdr3_nt: TGTGCCAGCAGCCATAGGGCGGAGAGCTCTGGAAACACCATATATTTT
cdr3_aa: CASSHRAESSGNTIYF

j_call: TRBJ1-2
v_call: TRBV28
d_call: -
clone_size: few
cdr3_nt: TGTGCCAGCAGTTCCGATCCAGGAGGGGGCTACACCTTC
cdr3_aa: CASSSDPGGGYTF

j_call: TRBJ2-7
v_call: TRBV2
d_call: -
clone_size: -
cdr3_nt: TGTGCCAGCAGCATCAGGGGTTCAGGGTTGTACGAGCAGTACTTC
cdr3_aa: CASSIRGSGLYEQYF

j_call: TRBJ2-7
v_call: TRBV5-1
d_call: -
clone_size: -
cdr3_nt: TGCGCCAGCACTTTGGGCGGGCTCAACGAGCAGTACTTC
cdr3_aa: CASTLGGLNEQYF

j_call: TRBJ1-5
v_call: TRBV10-3
d_call: TRBD1
clone_size: -
cdr3_nt: TGTGCCTACAGGGGGGGACAGCCCCAGCATTTT
cdr3_aa: CAYRGGQPQHF

j_call: TRBJ1-3
v_call: TRBV2
d_call: -
clone_size: few
cdr3_nt: TGTGCCAGCAGTTCCCCCGGCGGCTCTGGAAACACCATATATTTT
cdr3_aa: CASSSPGGSGNTIYF

j_call: TRBJ2-7
v_call: TRBV10-3
d_call: -
clone_size: many
cdr3_nt: TGTGCCATCAGGGAACAGGGCTACGAGCAGTACTTC
cdr3_aa: CAIREQGYEQYF

j_call: TRBJ2-5
v_call: TRBV29-1
d_call: TRBD2
clone_size: -
cdr3_nt: TGCAGCGTTATTGGGGAGGGATGGACCGGGGAGACCCAGTACTTC
cdr3_aa: CSVIGEGWTGETQYF